This T cell receptor (beta chain) came from a study of cytomegalovirus exposure and HLA in healthy donors. General study findings and limits: The classifier reportedly diagnosed cytomegalovirus status with high sensitivity and specificity. One cluster of highly shared sequence variants probably arose as a sequencing artifact. Most of the CMV-associated TCR beta chains (in a later analysis) appeared to be HLA-restricted. In a later analysis, HLA-C alleles had the fewest associated TCRs, DRB1 alleles the most.

PCR used 60 Vbeta primers and 13 Jbeta primers. Some clones are missing from TCRdb's copy, which holds only in-frame ones; the method was immunoSEQ multiplex PCR. The table has some 220,000 clones, around 84% seen once; the top ten hold about 0.25%. The germline V gene encodes CDR1 SGHTA and CDR2 FQGTGA. V lost 1 base, J lost 6 bases, and 4 bases lay in between. The CDR3 has 12 residues. Points on this clone: Antigen unknown.

The sample comprised PBMCs. This sequence was found in a girl aged 2-10 years in good health and CMV-seronegative. The chain uses TRBV7-3 and TRBJ2-1; no clear D gene. The CDR3 spells CASSLSRNEQFF. The DNA of the CDR3 is TGTGCCAGCAGCTTAAGTCGCAATGAGCAGTTCTTC.